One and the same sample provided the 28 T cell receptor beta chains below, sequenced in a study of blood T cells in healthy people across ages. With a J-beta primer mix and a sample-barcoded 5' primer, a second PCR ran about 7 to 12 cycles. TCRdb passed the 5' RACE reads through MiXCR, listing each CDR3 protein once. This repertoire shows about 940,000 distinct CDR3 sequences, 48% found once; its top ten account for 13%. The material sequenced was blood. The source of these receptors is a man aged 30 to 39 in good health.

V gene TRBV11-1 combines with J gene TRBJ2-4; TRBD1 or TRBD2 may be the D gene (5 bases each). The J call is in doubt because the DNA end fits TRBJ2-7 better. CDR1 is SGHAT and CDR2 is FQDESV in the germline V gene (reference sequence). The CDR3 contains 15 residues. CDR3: CASLLLRGPTYEQYF. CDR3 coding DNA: TGTGCCAGCCTGCTTTTGAGGGGCCCTACCTACGAGCAGTACTTC.

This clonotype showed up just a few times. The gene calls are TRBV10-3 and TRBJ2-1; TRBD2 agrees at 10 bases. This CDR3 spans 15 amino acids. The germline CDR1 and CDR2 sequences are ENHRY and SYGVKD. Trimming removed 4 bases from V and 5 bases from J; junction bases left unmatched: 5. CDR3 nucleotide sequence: TGTGCCATCAGTGCACCTAGCGGGGGTCACAATGAGCAGTTCTTC. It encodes CAISAPSGGHNEQFF.

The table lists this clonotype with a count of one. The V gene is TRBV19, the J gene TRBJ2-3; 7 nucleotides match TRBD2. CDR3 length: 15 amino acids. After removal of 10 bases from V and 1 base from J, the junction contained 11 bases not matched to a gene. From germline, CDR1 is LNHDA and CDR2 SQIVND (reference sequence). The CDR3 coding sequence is TGTGCCACCAAGGAGGGCGGGGGACGCACAGATACGCAGTATTTT. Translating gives CATKEGGGRTDTQYF.

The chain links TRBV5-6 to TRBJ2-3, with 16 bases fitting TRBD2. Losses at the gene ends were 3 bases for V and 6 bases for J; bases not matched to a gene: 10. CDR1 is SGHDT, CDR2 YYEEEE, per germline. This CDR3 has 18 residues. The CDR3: CASSWSGLAGGPSDTQYF. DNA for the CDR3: TGTGCCAGCAGCTGGTCGGGACTAGCGGGGGGGCCATCCGATACGCAGTATTTT.

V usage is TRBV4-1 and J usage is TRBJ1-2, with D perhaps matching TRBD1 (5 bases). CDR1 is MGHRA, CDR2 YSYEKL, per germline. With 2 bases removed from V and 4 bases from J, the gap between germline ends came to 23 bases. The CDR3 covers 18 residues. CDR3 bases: TGCGCCAGCAGCCAAAGTCCCCCAGACAGAGACTTATTCTATGGCTACACCTTC. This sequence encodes CASSQSPPDRDLFYGYTF.

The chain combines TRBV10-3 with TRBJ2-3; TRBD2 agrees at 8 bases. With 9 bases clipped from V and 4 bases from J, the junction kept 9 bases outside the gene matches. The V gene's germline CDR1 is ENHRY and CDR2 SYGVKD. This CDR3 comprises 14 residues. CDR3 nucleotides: TGTGCCATTTCAGCGGGAGTTGCCCCAGATACGCAGTATTTT. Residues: CAISAGVAPDTQYF.

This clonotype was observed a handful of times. The CDR3 reads CASTTTGTVSYEQYF. CDR3 nucleotide sequence: TGTGCCAGCACCACCACCGGGACAGTCTCCTACGAGCAGTACTTC. The chain employs TRBV7-9 and TRBJ2-7; 7 bases are a match to TRBD1. Germline V gene sequence: CDR1 SEHNR, CDR2 FQNEAQ (reference sequence). V was pared by 7 bases and J by 0 bases, with 9 bases of the junction left unmatched. The CDR3 covers 15 residues. Drawing the rest from reference TRBV7-9 and TRBJ2-7, the complete variable domain is DTGVSQNPRHKITKRGQNVTFRCDPISEHNRLYWYRQTLGQGPEFLTYFQNEAQLEKSRLLSDRFSAERPKGSFSTLEIQRTEQGDSAMYLCASTTTGTVSYEQYFGPGTRLTVT.

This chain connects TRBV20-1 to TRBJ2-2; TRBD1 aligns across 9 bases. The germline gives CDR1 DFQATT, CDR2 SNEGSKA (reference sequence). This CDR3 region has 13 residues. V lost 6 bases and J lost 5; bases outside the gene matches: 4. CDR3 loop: CSAGDRDTGELFF. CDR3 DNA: TGCAGTGCCGGGGACAGGGATACCGGGGAGCTGTTTTTT.

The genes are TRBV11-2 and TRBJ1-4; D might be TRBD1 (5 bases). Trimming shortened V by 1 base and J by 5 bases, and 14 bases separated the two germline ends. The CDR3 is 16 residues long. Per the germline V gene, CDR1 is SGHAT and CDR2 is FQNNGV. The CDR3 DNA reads TGTGCCAGCAGCTTAGCGCTCGGGACGGAGAATGAAAAACTGTTTTTT. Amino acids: CASSLALGTENEKLFF.

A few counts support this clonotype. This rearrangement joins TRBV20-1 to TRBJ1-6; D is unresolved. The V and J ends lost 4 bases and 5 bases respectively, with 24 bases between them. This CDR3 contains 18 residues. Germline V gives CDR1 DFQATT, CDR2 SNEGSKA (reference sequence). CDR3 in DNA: TGCAGTGCTAAGAGAATAATTAGTCGGGTTAGGGATAATTCACCCCTCCACTTT. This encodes CSAKRIISRVRDNSPLHF.

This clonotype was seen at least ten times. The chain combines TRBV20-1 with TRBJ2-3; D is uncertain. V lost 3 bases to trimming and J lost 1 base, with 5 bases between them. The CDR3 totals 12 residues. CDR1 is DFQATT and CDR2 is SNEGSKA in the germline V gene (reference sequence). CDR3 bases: TGCAGTGCTAGCGACGGCACAGATACGCAGTATTTT. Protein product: CSASDGTDTQYF.

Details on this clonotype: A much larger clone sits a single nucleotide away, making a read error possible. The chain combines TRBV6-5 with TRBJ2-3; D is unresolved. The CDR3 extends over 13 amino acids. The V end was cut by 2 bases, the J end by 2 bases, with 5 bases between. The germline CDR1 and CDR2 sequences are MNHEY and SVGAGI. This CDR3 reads CASSYRVTDTQYF. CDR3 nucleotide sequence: TGTGCCAGCAGTTACAGGGTCACAGATACGCAGTATTTT.

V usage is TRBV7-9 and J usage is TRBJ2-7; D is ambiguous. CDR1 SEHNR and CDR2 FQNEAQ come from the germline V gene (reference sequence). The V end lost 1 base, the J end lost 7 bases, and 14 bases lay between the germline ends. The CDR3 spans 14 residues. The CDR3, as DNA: TGTGCCAGCAGCTTAGAGTCGGGCTTCGGGGAGCAGTACTTC. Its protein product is CASSLESGFGEQYF. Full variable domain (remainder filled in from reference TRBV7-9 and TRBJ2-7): DTGVSQNPRHKITKRGQNVTFRCDPISEHNRLYWYRQTLGQGPEFLTYFQNEAQLEKSRLLSDRFSAERPKGSFSTLEIQRTEQGDSAMYLCASSLESGFGEQYFGPGTRLTVT.

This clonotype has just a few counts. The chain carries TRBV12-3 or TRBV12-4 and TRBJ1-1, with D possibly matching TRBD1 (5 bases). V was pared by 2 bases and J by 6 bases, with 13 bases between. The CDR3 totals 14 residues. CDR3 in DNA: TGTGCCAGCAGTTTACGCCGGGGGGACGCTGAAGCTTTCTTT. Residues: CASSLRRGDAEAFF.

The CDR3 loop is CASSPLLQGGNEQFF. CDR3 bases: TGTGCCAGCAGTCCCCTCCTGCAGGGGGGCAATGAGCAGTTCTTC. The chain combines TRBV27 with TRBJ2-1, with TRBD1 as a possible D gene (7 bases). The germline V gene encodes CDR1 MNHEY and CDR2 SMNVEV (reference sequence). The CDR3 contains 15 residues. Trimming removed 5 bases from V and 6 bases from J, with 17 bases in between.

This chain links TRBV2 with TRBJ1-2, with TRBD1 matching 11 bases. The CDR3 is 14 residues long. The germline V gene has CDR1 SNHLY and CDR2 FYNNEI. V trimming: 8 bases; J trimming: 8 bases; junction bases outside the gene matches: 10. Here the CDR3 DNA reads TGTGCCAGCGGCTCCGGGACAGGGGGTGCGGGCTACACCTTC. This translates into CASGSGTGGAGYTF.

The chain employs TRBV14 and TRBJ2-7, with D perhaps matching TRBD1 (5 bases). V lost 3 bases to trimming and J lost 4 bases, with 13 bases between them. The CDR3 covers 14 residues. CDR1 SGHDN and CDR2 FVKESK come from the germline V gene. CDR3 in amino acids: CASSQTRQSYEQYF. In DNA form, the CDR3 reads TGTGCCAGCAGCCAGACGAGACAGTCATACGAGCAGTACTTC.

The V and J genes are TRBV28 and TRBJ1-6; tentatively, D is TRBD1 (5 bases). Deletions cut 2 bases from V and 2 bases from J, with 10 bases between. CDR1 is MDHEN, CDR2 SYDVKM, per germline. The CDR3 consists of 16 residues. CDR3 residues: CASSLGGQAYNSPLHF. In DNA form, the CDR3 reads TGTGCCAGCAGTTTAGGCGGACAAGCCTATAATTCACCCCTCCACTTT.

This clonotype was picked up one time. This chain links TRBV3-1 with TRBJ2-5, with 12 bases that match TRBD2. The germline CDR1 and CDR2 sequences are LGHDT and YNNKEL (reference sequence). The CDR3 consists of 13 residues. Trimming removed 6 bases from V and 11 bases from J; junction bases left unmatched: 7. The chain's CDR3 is CASSRLAGDGQYF. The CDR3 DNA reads TGTGCCAGCAGTCGACTAGCGGGGGACGGGCAGTACTTC.

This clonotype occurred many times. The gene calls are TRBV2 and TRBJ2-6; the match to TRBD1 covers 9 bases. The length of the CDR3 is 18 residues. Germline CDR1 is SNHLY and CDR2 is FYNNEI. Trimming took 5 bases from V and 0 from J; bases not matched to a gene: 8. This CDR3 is CASSPVGTGPSGANVLTF. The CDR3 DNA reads TGTGCCAGCAGTCCTGTCGGGACAGGGCCCTCTGGGGCCAACGTCCTGACTTTC.

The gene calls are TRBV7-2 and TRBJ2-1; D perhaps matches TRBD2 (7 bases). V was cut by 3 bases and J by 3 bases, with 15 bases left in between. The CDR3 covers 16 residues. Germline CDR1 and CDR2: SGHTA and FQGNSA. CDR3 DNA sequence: TGTGCCAGCAGCTTTCGAGGGGGGGCCCTCTACAATGAGCAGTTCTTC. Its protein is CASSFRGGALYNEQFF.

CDR3 nucleotides: TGTGCCAGCAGCCAAGATTCGTTGAGACTCGGCACAGATACGCAGTATTTT. Translated, it gives CASSQDSLRLGTDTQYF. The rearrangement uses TRBV14 and TRBJ2-3; the D is unclear. Looked up from germline, CDR1 is SGHDN and CDR2 is FVKESK. This CDR3 has 17 amino acids. V gave up 0 bases and J gave up 1 base, with 14 bases separating them. The variable domain in full, with the rest retrieved from reference TRBV14 and TRBJ2-3, is EAGVTQFPSHSVIEKGQTVTLRCDPISGHDNLYWYRRVMGKEIKFLLHFVKESKQDESGMPNNRFLAERTGGTYSTLKVQPAELEDSGVYFCASSQDSLRLGTDTQYFGPGTRLTVL.

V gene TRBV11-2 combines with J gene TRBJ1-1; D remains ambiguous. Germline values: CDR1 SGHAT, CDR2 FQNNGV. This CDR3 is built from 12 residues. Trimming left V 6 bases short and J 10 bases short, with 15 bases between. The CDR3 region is CASSHFNRRAFF. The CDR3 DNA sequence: TGTGCCAGCAGTCACTTTAATCGACGAGCTTTCTTT.

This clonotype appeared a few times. The CDR3 DNA sequence: TGTGCCAGCAGACTCGAGGGCAGGGGAATGGAGACCCAGTACTTC. As protein: CASRLEGRGMETQYF. The chain carries TRBV27 and TRBJ2-7, with D perhaps matching TRBD1 (6 bases). The assigned J gene may be wrong: the sequence end matches TRBJ2-5 better. CDR1 is MNHEY and CDR2 is SMNVEV in the germline V gene (reference sequence). This CDR3 has 15 amino acids.

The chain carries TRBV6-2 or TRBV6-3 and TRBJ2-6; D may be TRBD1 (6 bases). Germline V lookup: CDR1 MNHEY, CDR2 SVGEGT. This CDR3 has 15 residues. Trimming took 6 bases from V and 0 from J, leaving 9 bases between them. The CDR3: CASRIGGSGANVLTF. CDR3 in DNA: TGTGCCAGCAGGATAGGGGGCTCTGGGGCCAACGTCCTGACTTTC.

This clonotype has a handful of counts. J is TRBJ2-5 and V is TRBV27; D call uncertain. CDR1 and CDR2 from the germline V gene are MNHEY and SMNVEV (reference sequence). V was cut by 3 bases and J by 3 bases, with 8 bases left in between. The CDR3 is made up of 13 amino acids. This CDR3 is CASSLLVEETQYF. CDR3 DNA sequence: TGTGCCAGCAGTTTGCTAGTGGAAGAGACCCAGTACTTC.

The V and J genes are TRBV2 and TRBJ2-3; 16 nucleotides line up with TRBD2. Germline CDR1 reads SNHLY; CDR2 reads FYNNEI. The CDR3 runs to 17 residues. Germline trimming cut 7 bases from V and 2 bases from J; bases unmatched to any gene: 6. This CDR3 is CASTGTSGGAPTDTQYF. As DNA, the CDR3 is TGTGCCAGCACCGGGACTAGCGGGGGGGCCCCCACAGATACGCAGTATTTT. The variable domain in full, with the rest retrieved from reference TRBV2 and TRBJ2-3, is EPEVTQTPSHQVTQMGQEVILRCVPISNHLYFYWYRQILGQKVEFLVSFYNNEISEKSEIFDDQFSVERPDGSNFTLKIRSTKLEDSAMYFCASTGTSGGAPTDTQYFGPGTRLTVL.

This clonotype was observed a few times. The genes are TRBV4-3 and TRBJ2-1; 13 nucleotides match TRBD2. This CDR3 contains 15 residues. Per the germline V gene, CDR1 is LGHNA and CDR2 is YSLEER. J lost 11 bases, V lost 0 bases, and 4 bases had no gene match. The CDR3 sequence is CASSQEEGLAGQQFF. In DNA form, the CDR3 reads TGCGCCAGCAGCCAAGAAGAGGGACTAGCGGGACAGCAGTTCTTC.